This is a list of T cell receptor beta chains from one sample in a study of identical twins. TCRdb re-called the 5' RACE reads through MiXCR, storing one row per CDR3 protein. The data contain about 200,000 distinct CDR3 sequences, more than 6.5% of them singletons. This sample also appeared in a second study, on yellow fever vaccine responses in identical twins.

Sequenced sample: memory (CD45RO+) T cells sorted from blood. The receptors shown here come from a woman aged 18-29 years in good health. The CDR3 runs from the conserved cysteine through the conserved F or W. A D gene is named only where the DNA matches it firmly. The size of a clone is reported for some rows only, either as once, few or many, or as a class for expanded clones.

D gene	V gene	J gene	clone size	CDR3 DNA	CDR3 protein
TRBD1	TRBV6-5	TRBJ2-4	many	TGTGCCAGCAGTTCCACAGGGGGCGAAAACATTCAGTACTTC	CASSSTGGENIQYF
TRBD2	TRBV11-2	TRBJ2-5	few	TGTGCCAGCAGCTTAGGCCCGGTTGACAGCCCGGGAGGGACCCAGTACTTC	CASSLGPVDSPGGTQYF
-	TRBV11-2	TRBJ1-1	-	TGTGCCAGCAGCTTGGGCCAGAGAGAGACTGAAGCTTTCTTT	CASSLGQRETEAFF
-	TRBV7-2	TRBJ1-1	many	TGTGCCAGCAGCCTTCTAGCAGGGAGAGGGACTGAAGCTTTCTTT	CASSLLAGRGTEAFF
TRBD1	TRBV20-1	TRBJ1-6	-	TGCAGTGCTAGAGTGTCGCAGGACAGGGCACCCCTCCACTTT	CSARVSQDRAPLHF
TRBD1	TRBV12-3/TRBV12-4	TRBJ2-7	many	TGTGCCAGCGGTACCGGGACAGGGGGCGAGCAGTACTTC	CASGTGTGGEQYF
TRBD2	TRBV4-1	TRBJ2-5	-	TGCGCCAGCAGCCAAGAAAAAAACGCGGGGGGCCACCTTGAGACCCAGTACTTC	CASSQEKNAGGHLETQYF
-	TRBV6-2/TRBV6-3	TRBJ2-7	many	TGTGCCAGCAGGGAGAACTCCTACGAGCAGTACTTC	CASRENSYEQYF
TRBD2	TRBV6-1	TRBJ2-3	many	TGTGCCAGCAGAGCCGCGACTAGCGGAATAGATACGCAGTATTTT	CASRAATSGIDTQYF
-	TRBV12-3/TRBV12-4	TRBJ2-1	many	TGTGCCAGCAGTCCATCCGGCAATGAGCAGTTCTTC	CASSPSGNEQFF
TRBD2	TRBV20-1	TRBJ2-7	-	TGCAGTGCTAGCCAGGGACTAGTATTCTCCGAGCAGTACTTC	CSASQGLVFSEQYF
TRBD2	TRBV6-2/TRBV6-3	TRBJ2-1	-	TGTGCCAGCAGGGGCTTAACTAGCGGCGGCTTCCAGTTCTTC	CASRGLTSGGFQFF
-	TRBV19	TRBJ1-1	-	TGTGCCAGTAGTTGGGGAGGGTACGCTGAAGCTTTCTTT	CASSWGGYAEAFF
-	TRBV29-1	TRBJ2-1	many	TGCAGCGTCTCATCGGATCGGGGGCCCTACAATGAGCAGTTCTTC	CSVSSDRGPYNEQFF
-	TRBV7-9	TRBJ2-5	-	TGTGCCAGCAGCTTCCGGAGGCAGCTCAAGGAGGAGACCCAGTACTTC	CASSFRRQLKEETQYF
TRBD1	TRBV12-3/TRBV12-4	TRBJ1-5	many	TGTGCCAGCAGTTTAGGGGGACAGGGGTCATGGCAGCCCCAGCATTTT	CASSLGGQGSWQPQHF
-	TRBV10-3	TRBJ2-3	many	TGTGCCATCAGCTCGGACGCCCGGGGAGACACAGATACGCAGTATTTT	CAISSDARGDTDTQYF
-	TRBV15	TRBJ1-3	few	TGTGCCACCAGCAGAGCCCTCTCTTCTGGAAACACCATATATTTT	CATSRALSSGNTIYF
-	TRBV15	TRBJ2-2	many	TGTGCCACCAGCCTAAGAGGGACCGGGGAGCTGTTTTTT	CATSLRGTGELFF
-	TRBV5-1	TRBJ2-3	-	TGCGCCAGCAGCCTAGTGGGGGGCCGCACAGATACGCAGTATTTT	CASSLVGGRTDTQYF
TRBD1	TRBV3-1	TRBJ2-1	many	TGTGCCAGCAGCCGACGACAGGGGGGAAACAATGAGCAGTTCTTC	CASSRRQGGNNEQFF
-	TRBV14	TRBJ2-7	few	TGTGCCAGCAGCCGGGCGGGATACGTAGGCGAGCAGTACTTC	CASSRAGYVGEQYF
-	TRBV3-1	TRBJ2-5	-	TGTGCCAGCAACAAGGACGGCAGGTTCCAAGAGACCCAGTACTTC	CASNKDGRFQETQYF
-	TRBV2	TRBJ2-3	-	TGTGCCAGCAGTGCGGACGGGAACACAGATACGCAGTATTTT	CASSADGNTDTQYF
-	TRBV4-2	TRBJ2-5	many	TGTGCCAGCAGCCAAGGGCCCAGCGAGGGCCAAGAGACCCAGTACTTC	CASSQGPSEGQETQYF
TRBD2	TRBV4-3	TRBJ2-5	-	TGCGCCAGCAGCCAAGGAGGGACTAGCGAAGAGACCCAGTACTTC	CASSQGGTSEETQYF
TRBD2	TRBV2	TRBJ2-3	few	TGTGCCAGCAGGTCAGCGGGGGGTACAGATACGCAGTATTTT	CASRSAGGTDTQYF
-	TRBV7-3	TRBJ1-1	-	TGTGCCAGCAGCCCAACGCTTGGAGGGGGCACTGAAGCTTTCTTT	CASSPTLGGGTEAFF
TRBD1	TRBV30	TRBJ2-2	-	TGTGCCTGGAGGTGGACAGGGCACACCGGGGAGCTGTTTTTT	CAWRWTGHTGELFF
-	TRBV7-2	TRBJ2-1	many	TGTGCCAGCAGCTTCGGAAGGGTTTCTAATGAGCAGTTCTTC	CASSFGRVSNEQFF
TRBD1	TRBV29-1	TRBJ2-1	-	TGCAGCGTTGAAGATCTGAGGGGGCGAGGGGGTGAGCAGTTCTTC	CSVEDLRGRGGEQFF
-	TRBV18	TRBJ2-5	many	TGTGCCAGCTCACCACGCGAGACACAAGAGACCCAGTACTTC	CASSPRETQETQYF
-	TRBV20-1	TRBJ2-1	-	TGCAGTGCTGCCCGGACAGATTCCTACAATGAGCAGTTCTTC	CSAARTDSYNEQFF
-	TRBV28	TRBJ1-5	many	TGTGCCAGCGCGGACAGCAAGAATCAGCCCCAGCATTTT	CASADSKNQPQHF
-	TRBV7-9	TRBJ1-1	many	TGTGCCAGCACATCCTTTGGCGGTGACACTGAAGCTTTCTTT	CASTSFGGDTEAFF
TRBD2	TRBV7-2	TRBJ2-5	few	TGTGCCAGCAGCCGCAACAGGGGACTAGCGGCCGGTGAGACCCAGTACTTC	CASSRNRGLAAGETQYF
-	TRBV5-1	TRBJ2-7	many	TGCGCCAGCAGCTTGACCGGGACACCGACCTCCCCCTACTACGAGCAGTACTTC	CASSLTGTPTSPYYEQYF
-	TRBV15	TRBJ1-3	-	TGTGCCACCAGCACCTCCGGGCCGGTCGCTGGAAACACCATATATTTT	CATSTSGPVAGNTIYF
TRBD1	TRBV28	TRBJ2-7	-	TGTGCCAGCAGCACTTGGGGAAAGACAGGGTCTAACTACGAGCAGTACTTC	CASSTWGKTGSNYEQYF
-	TRBV2	TRBJ2-2	-	TGTGCCAGCAGTGCCAGGGCGGGCACCGGGGAGCTGTTTTTT	CASSARAGTGELFF
TRBD2	TRBV20-1	TRBJ2-3	-	TGCAGTGCCTTTCTAGCGGGAGTCGGCACAGATACGCAGTATTTT	CSAFLAGVGTDTQYF
TRBD1	TRBV29-1	TRBJ2-2	many	TGCAGCGTGGACGGGACAGGGAGGACCGGGGAGCTGTTTTTT	CSVDGTGRTGELFF
-	TRBV20-1	TRBJ1-2	few	TGCAGTGCCACCGACCAGGTGGGCTATGGCTACACCTTC	CSATDQVGYGYTF
TRBD1	TRBV4-1	TRBJ2-7	-	TGCGCCAGCAGCCAAGGCCACGGACAGGGCTACGAGCAGTACTTC	CASSQGHGQGYEQYF
TRBD2	TRBV5-1	TRBJ2-7	many	TGCGCCAGCAGCTTACCTAGCGGGGGTTACGACGAGCAGTACTTC	CASSLPSGGYDEQYF
-	TRBV5-1	TRBJ2-3	few	TGCGCCAGCAGCTTGGGTGGGGGCGTCAGCACAGATACGCAGTATTTT	CASSLGGGVSTDTQYF
TRBD2	TRBV11-2	TRBJ2-1	few	TGTGCCAGCAGCCCGCCTCCCGATAGCGGGAGACTAGAATACAATGAGCAGTTCTTC	CASSPPPDSGRLEYNEQFF
-	TRBV5-1	TRBJ2-5	-	TGCGCCAGCAGCACAGCACCGAATTGGGAGACCCAGTACTTC	CASSTAPNWETQYF
-	TRBV20-1	TRBJ2-5	few	TGCAGTGCTCTACGGGACGCTCAAGAGACCCAGTACTTC	CSALRDAQETQYF
TRBD1	TRBV6-2/TRBV6-3	TRBJ2-1	many	TGTGCCAGCAGTTCAACAGGGGCGAATGAGCAGTTCTTC	CASSSTGANEQFF
-	TRBV29-1	TRBJ2-5	few	TGCAGCGTCTCACAGGGCTCCGAGACCCAGTACTTC	CSVSQGSETQYF
-	TRBV12-5	TRBJ2-5	-	TGTGCTAGTGGTTCCCAAAGCTTCATTTACCTGCAAGAGACCCAGTACTTC	CASGSQSFIYLQETQYF
-	TRBV20-1	TRBJ2-5	few	TGCAGTGCTCGTAGGCGGAACTGGGAGACCCAGTACTTC	CSARRRNWETQYF
-	TRBV7-3	TRBJ2-1	-	TGTGCCAGCAGCTTAGAAGGGGGGGGTAGCTATGAGCAGTTCTTC	CASSLEGGGSYEQFF
TRBD2	TRBV5-1	TRBJ2-7	many	TGCGCCAGCACCCCATTGGCGGGAGGTAGCTCCTACGAGCAGTACTTC	CASTPLAGGSSYEQYF
TRBD2	TRBV5-1	TRBJ2-7	-	TGCGCCAGCAGCTTGACTAGCGCGCCTTTCTACGAGCAGTACTTC	CASSLTSAPFYEQYF
-	TRBV14	TRBJ1-6	-	TGTGCCAGCAGCCAACGAACCGGGGGTTCACCCCTCCACTTT	CASSQRTGGSPLHF
-	TRBV27	TRBJ1-5	-	TGTGCCAGCAGTTCCATGGACGGAAGCAATCAGCCCCAGCATTTT	CASSSMDGSNQPQHF
-	TRBV20-1	TRBJ2-7	few	TGCAGTGCTAGATTGGTCACGGATAGCTACGAGCAGTACTTC	CSARLVTDSYEQYF
TRBD1	TRBV29-1	TRBJ2-2	-	TGCAGCGTGAGACAGGGGGCGGACACCGGGGAGCTGTTTTTT	CSVRQGADTGELFF